This T cell receptor beta chain was recovered during a study of blood T cell repertoires in COVID-19 (dated by TCRdb to 2019 to 2021). About the investigation overall: Collaborator samples came from the United States, Italy and Spain and covered acute and convalescent phases of COVID-19. Sample metadata almost always included a de-identified subject ID, COVID-19 status, age in years and sex. Subjects who had been exposed to COVID-19, were actively infected with it, or had recovered from it provided the deeply sampled blood TCRbeta repertoires that made up the dataset. The samples were drawn from the first 160 participants of the ongoing ImmuneRACE study and from 1,254 subjects provided by 6 global collaborators. The prospective study material was composed of cDNA or gDNA derived from T cells, B-cell-depleted T cells, or PBMCs. Where HLA class I and class II types were available, the types were taken from metadata supplied by the sample provider, not from assay-based typing. The repertoires were made available in a free public database intended to serve as a resource for research on the immune response to SARS-CoV-2.

On this clone: The target of this receptor is not known. No much larger clone is present one base from it, and per-base qualities are unavailable.

Taken from cysteine to phenylalanine, the CDR3 has 14 residues. Here the CDR3 DNA is all that survives: 42 bases in frame from base 1. V has 5 bases trimmed and J has 6 bases trimmed; junction bases matching no gene number 3. The germline V gene (reference sequence) sets CDR1 to LNHDA and CDR2 to SQIVND. Another Seattle source contributed samples from volunteer blood donors who had recovered from COVID-19. Each collaborating institution followed its own protocols to collect whole blood in K2EDTA tubes. For TCRbeta analysis, collaborators shipped samples in one of three forms: frozen whole blood, isolated PBMCs, or DNA extracted from either of those sample types. Overall study outcomes, separate from this receptor: Clinical and demographic metadata were provided uncurated, with the amount varying by source and participant.

The immunoSEQ Assay, a bias-controlled multiplex PCR, was used to amplify TCRbeta CDR3 regions from genomic DNA. As for the authors' bioinformatics: Within the assay, amplification of reference gene primers was used to estimate how many nucleated cells each sample contained. To quantify the absolute abundance of each unique TCRbeta CDR3 rearrangement, sequence reads were collapsed and filtered. For each sample, productive Simpson clonality was calculated by taking the square root of Simpson's diversity index across productive rearrangements. This is the immuneACCESS table as TCRdb keeps it, with only in-frame sequences that have V and J called. A part of the clones is gone; compared with another copy, unresolved V genes explain less than half, and the rest is unexplained. That table supplies the V and J calls and clone size; D and trimming were determined from the DNA. Here the sample has a few hundred thousand clones; around four fifths occur a single time. The ten largest clonotypes hold about 4.6% of the sample.

The receptor was isolated from a man between 60 and 70 years old who had recovered from COVID-19. The chain was built from TRBV19 and TRBJ2-1, and 11 junctional nucleotides match TRBD2. The sample comprised peripheral blood. The nucleotides read TGTGCCAGTAGTTTCGGGACTAGCGGCAATGAGCAGTTCTTC. It translates as CASSFGTSGNEQFF. With the portions outside the CDR3 filled from the reference TRBV19 and TRBJ2-1 genes, the complete variable region becomes DGGITQSPKYLFRKEGQNVTLSCEQNLNHDAMYWYRQDPGQGLRLIYYSQIVNDFQKGDIAEGYSVSREKKESFPLTVTSAQKNPTAFYLCASSFGTSGNEQFFGPGTRLTVL.